These 32 T cell receptor beta chains were sequenced from one sample in a study of STAT3 mutations in large granular lymphocyte leukemia (dated by TCRdb to the late 2010s). Overall study outcomes, separate from this receptor: At least one immunodominant TCRbeta clonotype was present in every T-LGLL patient, and multiple immunodominant subclonotypes appeared in about half of the T-LGLL patients.

Library creation used the immunoSEQ multiplex PCR assay. Sourced from immuneACCESS, this table was stored by TCRdb with only in-frame sequences that have V and J called. A share of the clones is absent; for the studies checked, an unresolved V gene accounts for under half, and the remainder has no known explanation. This sample is represented by roughly 14,000 clones; roughly 90% of them were singletons. The ten largest clones add up to approximately 35% of the sample. These TCRs' antigens remain unknown. Sequenced: peripheral blood mononuclear cells. The receptor source for this set is a man between 40 and 49 years old with T-cell large granular lymphocyte leukemia. Some clones in this sample may be carry-over from other donors' samples. The age is the age at diagnosis.

The chain uses TRBV25-1 and TRBJ1-2, with no clear D. V lost 6 bases and J 3 bases, leaving 5 bases between the germline ends. The CDR3 loop spans 11 amino acids. CDR1 and CDR2 (germline): MGHDK, SYGVNS. CDR3 in DNA: TGTGCCAGCAGCCATTACTATGGCTACACCTTC. Translating it yields CASSHYYGYTF.

The chain joins TRBV5-6 to TRBJ1-4, with a weak D call TRBD1 (5 bases). Germline V CDR1 and CDR2: SGHDT, YYEEEE. V was cut by 6 bases and J by 7 bases, with 22 bases left in between. The CDR3 extends over 16 amino acids. This CDR3 reads CASTDDMAGDGEKLFF. The CDR3 DNA is TGTGCCAGCACTGATGACATGGCGGGGGATGGTGAAAAACTGTTTTTT.

This clone has just one count. Other nucleotide sequences from this sample produce the same CDR3. The J gene is TRBJ2-7, the V gene TRBV27; perhaps D is TRBD1 or TRBD2 (5 bases each). CDR1 and CDR2 (germline): MNHEY, SMNVEV (reference sequence). Trimming pared 5 bases from V and 7 bases from J, leaving 15 bases between. This CDR3 has 13 residues. The CDR3 sequence is CASSPTAAGEQYF. CDR3 sequence (DNA): TGTGCCAGCAGTCCGACAGCGGCCGGGGAGCAGTACTTC.

This clone was detected a few times. The chain is built from TRBV7-2 and TRBJ2-7; no clear D. The V and J ends lost 1 base and 2 bases respectively, with 6 bases between them. Germline loops: CDR1 SGHTA, CDR2 FQGNSA. This CDR3 has 13 amino acids. The CDR3 loop is CASSLGRAYEQYF. In nucleotides, the CDR3 is TGTGCCAGCAGCTTAGGCCGAGCCTACGAGCAGTACTTC. The entire variable domain, with the rest obtained from reference TRBV7-2 and TRBJ2-7, is as follows: GAGVSQSPSNKVTEKGKDVELRCDPISGHTALYWYRQSLGQGLEFLIYFQGNSAPDKSGLPSDRFSAERTGGSVSTLTIQRTQQEDSAVYLCASSLGRAYEQYFGPGTRLTVT.

The genes are TRBV5-1 and TRBJ2-7, with 10 bases lining up with TRBD1. The CDR3 totals 15 residues. With V trimmed by 3 bases and J by 2 bases, 5 bases remained unmatched. Germline-derived CDR1 and CDR2 are SGHRS and YFSETQ. The CDR3 DNA is TGCGCCAGCAGCTCCGGGACAGGGGCCCCCTACGAGCAGTACTTC. It translates to CASSSGTGAPYEQYF.

The chain employs TRBV18 and TRBJ1-5, with unresolved D. Germline loops: CDR1 KGHSH, CDR2 LQKENI. This CDR3 is built from 13 residues. Trimming removed 5 bases from V and 4 bases from J, with 9 bases in between. CDR3 sequence (DNA): TGTGCCAGCTCATCGGATATGAATCAGCCCCAGCATTTT. Translation: CASSSDMNQPQHF.

The chain joins TRBV4-3 to TRBJ2-3; D may be TRBD1 or TRBD2 (5 bases each). CDR1 is LGHNA and CDR2 is YSLEER in the germline V gene. Trimming took off 0 bases at V and 2 bases at J, with 15 bases between the two ends. This CDR3 contains 17 residues. The DNA for the CDR3 is TGCGCCAGCAGCCAAGAAGAGGGGCGCACTTTCACAGATACGCAGTATTTT. Encoded protein: CASSQEEGRTFTDTQYF.

This sequence joins TRBV9 and TRBJ1-5; 7 nucleotides align to TRBD1. V gave up 3 bases and J gave up 5 bases; unmatched junction bases: 8. Germline V gene lookup returns CDR1 SGDLS and CDR2 YYNGEE. The CDR3 loop spans 15 amino acids. The CDR3 bases are TGTGCCAGCAGCGAGGGGACAGATAGGGATCAGCCCCAGCATTTT. Residues: CASSEGTDRDQPQHF.

The J gene is TRBJ2-7, the V gene TRBV19; unclear D gene. Germline loops: CDR1 LNHDA, CDR2 SQIVND (reference sequence). This CDR3 comprises 14 residues. Between the trimmed V and J ends, which lost 5 bases and 1 base, there was a span of 12 bases. The CDR3 nucleotides read TGTGCCAGTAGTTGGCAGGTCGCATCCTACGAGCAGTACTTC. Its protein is CASSWQVASYEQYF.

This chain joins TRBV7-2 and TRBJ2-3; unclear D gene. Trimming took 1 base from V and 2 from J, leaving 10 bases between them. The germline gives CDR1 SGHTA, CDR2 FQGNSA. The CDR3 sequence is 15 residues long. This CDR3 reads CASSLGGPLTDTQYF. The CDR3 nucleotides are TGTGCCAGCAGCTTAGGAGGACCGCTCACAGATACGCAGTATTTT.

The V call is TRBV4-1, the J call TRBJ2-3; D is uncertain. V was trimmed by 8 bases and J by 1 base, leaving 13 bases between them. The CDR3 sequence is 14 residues long. CDR1 is MGHRA, CDR2 YSYEKL, per germline. The CDR3 protein is CASRYDSRTDTQYF. Written as DNA, the CDR3 is TGCGCCAGCCGATACGACTCCCGCACAGATACGCAGTATTTT.

The chain carries TRBV6-1 and TRBJ2-7, with D possibly matching TRBD1 (5 bases). The ends were cut back, 6 bases at V and 0 bases at J, with 12 bases in the middle. This CDR3 spans 14 amino acids. Germline CDR1 reads MNHNS; CDR2 reads SASEGT. The chain's CDR3 is CASSMYRSSYEQYF. The CDR3 nucleotides are TGTGCCAGCAGCATGTACAGGAGCTCCTACGAGCAGTACTTC.

The chain couples TRBV4-1 to TRBJ2-7; TRBD1 matches at 9 bases. J gave up 3 bases and V 1 base, and 4 bases lay outside the gene matches. The CDR3 has 15 amino acids. In germline, CDR1 is MGHRA, CDR2 YSYEKL. CDR3 loop: CASSQGTGASYEQYF. The CDR3 DNA reads as TGCGCCAGCAGCCAAGGGACAGGGGCAAGCTACGAGCAGTACTTC.

The rearrangement joins TRBV28 to TRBJ1-1; a weak D match, TRBD1 (5 bases). CDR3 length equals 13 residues. Germline V CDR1 and CDR2: MDHEN, SYDVKM. The ends were cut back, 5 bases at V and 2 bases at J, with 9 bases in the middle. CDR3 sequence reads: CASSRDGNTEAFF. CDR3 coding DNA: TGTGCCAGCAGTCGGGACGGCAACACTGAAGCTTTCTTT.

This chain links TRBV4-1 with TRBJ2-5; D is unclear. CDR1 is MGHRA and CDR2 is YSYEKL in the germline V gene. The CDR3 sequence is 15 residues long. V gave up 4 bases and J gave up 2 bases, with 14 bases separating them. CDR3 sequence: CASSPSDDPQETQYF. The CDR3 nucleotides read TGCGCCAGCAGCCCAAGCGACGACCCACAAGAGACCCAGTACTTC.

This chain uses TRBV7-9 with TRBJ1-1, with no clear D. The V gene lost 3 bases and the J gene lost 1 base, with 9 bases spanning the gap. This CDR3 region has 14 residues. Germline V gene sequence: CDR1 SEHNR, CDR2 FQNEAQ (reference sequence). The CDR3 region has the DNA TGTGCCAGCAGCTTTTTCAGTGGGAACACTGAAGCTTTCTTT. Translated, it gives CASSFFSGNTEAFF.

The sample holds one count of this clone. This rearrangement joins TRBV6-5 to TRBJ2-7; possibly TRBD1 for D (5 bases). Per germline, CDR1 MNHEY and CDR2 SVGAGI. Trimming left V 4 bases short and J 1 base short, with 11 bases between. The CDR3 sequence is 14 residues long. CDR3 sequence: CASSSSTESYEQYF. CDR3 nucleotides: TGTGCCAGCAGTTCATCGACAGAGTCCTACGAGCAGTACTTC.

The rearrangement joins TRBV11-3 to TRBJ2-3; the D call may be TRBD1 or TRBD2 (5 bases each). This CDR3 is built from 14 residues. Germline assignment: CDR1 SGHNT and CDR2 YENEEA. V gave up 1 base and J gave up 5 bases, with 10 bases separating them. CDR3 in DNA: TGTGCCAGCAGCTTAGGGGGACCGGGAGATACGCAGTATTTT. Encoded protein: CASSLGGPGDTQYF.

The chain joins TRBV7-2 to TRBJ2-1; either TRBD1 or TRBD2 may fit D (6 bases each). The germline CDR1 and CDR2 sequences are SGHTA and FQGNSA. V dropped 3 bases and J dropped 0 bases, with 12 bases sitting between them. CDR3 length: 16 amino acids. The CDR3 bases are TGTGCCAGCAGCTTTGAGGGGGGCAGCTCCTACAATGAGCAGTTCTTC. Translated: CASSFEGGSSYNEQFF.

This clone turned up a few times. This chain uses TRBV30 with TRBJ1-2, with D perhaps TRBD1 (5 bases). CDR1 and CDR2 (germline): GTSNPN, SVGIG (reference sequence). The CDR3 is made up of 15 amino acids. Between the trimmed V and J ends, which lost 4 bases and 7 bases, there was a span of 22 bases. CDR3: CAWIARAGRATGYTF. For the CDR3, the DNA is TGTGCCTGGATTGCGCGGGCAGGGAGGGCCACTGGCTACACCTTC.

The chain recombines TRBV10-1 with TRBJ1-2; D is possibly TRBD1 (5 bases). CDR1 WNHNN and CDR2 SYGVQD come from the germline V gene (reference sequence). The V end lost 0 bases, the J end lost 7 bases, and 9 bases lay between the germline ends. The CDR3 loop spans 13 amino acids. CDR3 amino acids: CASSESRGGGYTF. CDR3 DNA sequence: TGCGCCAGCAGTGAGTCGCGGGGGGGTGGCTACACCTTC.

The V call is TRBV7-9, the J call TRBJ1-2; tentative D call: TRBD1 (6 bases). Trimming pared 5 bases from V and 8 bases from J, leaving 24 bases between. The CDR3 consists of 16 residues. Germline V lookup: CDR1 SEHNR, CDR2 FQNEAQ (reference sequence). The CDR3 DNA follows: TGTGCCAGCAGCCTAGAGACAGGAAGGCCGGCGGGAGGCTACACCTTC. This translates into CASSLETGRPAGGYTF.

The gene calls are TRBV19 and TRBJ1-1; TRBD1 matches 7 bases. Germline CDR1 and CDR2: LNHDA and SQIVND (reference sequence). The CDR3 consists of 15 residues. Unmatched junction bases numbered 9, after V lost 4 bases and J lost 4 bases. CDR3 DNA: TGTGCCAGTAGTAGAGACAGGGTAGGGGTCACTGAAGCTTTCTTT. Amino acid sequence: CASSRDRVGVTEAFF.

The rearrangement links TRBV30 to TRBJ2-7; no clear D. The V and J ends lost 2 bases and 3 bases respectively, with 8 bases between them. This CDR3 is built from 12 residues. Germline CDR1 GTSNPN, CDR2 SVGIG (reference sequence). CDR3 sequence: CAWSKGNYEQYF. CDR3 sequence (DNA): TGTGCCTGGAGTAAGGGCAACTACGAGCAGTACTTC. Filled out from reference TRBV30 and TRBJ2-7, the complete variable domain reads SQTIHQWPATLVQPVGSPLSLECTVEGTSNPNLYWYRQAAGRGLQLLFYSVGIGQISSEVPQNLSASRPQDRQFILSSKKLLLSDSGFYLCAWSKGNYEQYFGPGTRLTVT.

The chain carries TRBV6-5 and TRBJ1-5, with D possibly being TRBD1 (6 bases). Germline lookup yields CDR1 MNHEY and CDR2 SVGAGI. The CDR3 covers 14 residues. Trimming stripped 8 bases from V and 3 bases from J, with 14 bases between. The CDR3 spells CASRSGQFNQPQHF. CDR3 nucleotides: TGTGCCAGCCGCTCAGGACAGTTCAATCAGCCCCAGCATTTT.

The chain uses TRBV7-9 and TRBJ1-2; a weak D match, TRBD1 (5 bases). Germline CDR1 SEHNR, CDR2 FQNEAQ (reference sequence). The CDR3 totals 13 residues. Trimming stripped 3 bases from V and 7 bases from J, with 12 bases between. Here the CDR3 reads CASSFWGDIGYTF. The CDR3 coding sequence is TGTGCCAGCAGCTTTTGGGGGGATATTGGCTACACCTTC.

CDR3 amino acids: CSASRDSGYTF. The CDR3 nucleotides read TGCAGTGCTAGTCGGGACAGTGGCTACACCTTC. The chain uses TRBV20-1 and TRBJ1-2; TRBD1 agrees at 7 bases. This CDR3 spans 11 amino acids. V lost 3 bases, J lost 7 bases, and 2 bases stayed unmatched. Germline V gene lookup returns CDR1 DFQATT and CDR2 SNEGSKA (reference sequence).

The V gene is TRBV6-5, the J gene TRBJ1-1; 7 bases are shared with TRBD1. The CDR3 loop spans 12 amino acids. Germline V gene lookup returns CDR1 MNHEY and CDR2 SVGAGI. After removal of 9 bases from V and 2 bases from J, the junction contained 3 bases not matched to a gene. The CDR3 sequence: CASRGLNTEAFF. The DNA of the CDR3 is TGTGCCAGTAGGGGGCTCAACACTGAAGCTTTCTTT.

This chain uses TRBV30 with TRBJ1-2, with D perhaps matching TRBD1 (5 bases). Germline loops: CDR1 GTSNPN, CDR2 SVGIG (reference sequence). The CDR3 loop spans 13 amino acids. The V end lost 5 bases, the J end lost 1 base, and 11 bases lay between the germline ends. The DNA for the CDR3 is TGTGCCTGGGGGGACGGACGTAACTATGGCTACACCTTC. This codes for CAWGDGRNYGYTF.

This sequence joins TRBV6-1 and TRBJ1-1, with D possibly matching TRBD1 (5 bases). CDR1 is MNHNS and CDR2 is SASEGT in the germline V gene. This CDR3 comprises 12 residues. Trimming pared 6 bases from V and 11 bases from J, leaving 16 bases between. CDR3 nucleotide sequence: TGTGCCAGCAGGGACGGGGGAACGGCGGCTTTCTTT. This translates into CASRDGGTAAFF.

The chain carries TRBV4-3 and TRBJ1-5, with D maybe TRBD1 (5 bases). V was clipped by 0 bases and J by 4 bases, with 10 bases between them. This CDR3 spans 15 amino acids. Germline assignment: CDR1 LGHNA and CDR2 YSLEER. In DNA, the CDR3 is TGCGCCAGCAGCCAAGACCGGGGACGGAATCAGCCCCAGCATTTT. Its protein product is CASSQDRGRNQPQHF.

The chain carries TRBV11-3 and TRBJ1-2; maybe TRBD1 (5 bases). From germline, CDR1 is SGHNT and CDR2 YENEEA. V was trimmed by 3 bases and J by 0 bases, leaving 8 bases between them. The CDR3 spans 14 residues. DNA of the CDR3: TGTGCCAGCAGCTTGACAGAAGCTAACTATGGCTACACCTTC. As protein: CASSLTEANYGYTF.